The 7 T cell receptor beta chains reported below all come from one sample, sequenced in a study of blood T cell repertoires in COVID-19. Here immunoSEQ multiplex PCR was the method, and the copy in TCRdb shows in-frame clones only, minus some. The sample carries 220,000 or so clones, around three quarters recorded once. Sequencing used peripheral blood. These receptors originate from a woman between 65 and 79 years old with acute or convalescent COVID-19.

V usage is TRBV14 and J usage is TRBJ1-6; 8 nucleotides match TRBD1. CDR3 length: 14 residues. Trimming at V came to 5 bases and at J to 7 bases, leaving 4 bases not matched to a gene. In germline, CDR1 is SGHDN, CDR2 FVKESK. The CDR3 DNA is TGTGCCAGCAGCGTACAGGGGGACAATTCACCCCTCCACTTT. This sequence encodes CASSVQGDNSPLHF.

This clone appeared a single time. The chain employs TRBV6-5 and TRBJ1-2; 8 bases agree with TRBD1. Germline V gives CDR1 MNHEY, CDR2 SVGAGI. This CDR3 spans 15 amino acids. The V segment lost 5 bases and the J segment 6 bases; nucleotides outside the gene matches: 11. For the CDR3, the DNA is TGTGCCAGCAGTCCCGGGACAGGTAGCAAGAATGGCTACACCTTC. Its translation is CASSPGTGSKNGYTF.

The genes are TRBV5-1 and TRBJ1-2; 11 bases fit TRBD1. The CDR3 runs to 15 residues. V lost 4 bases, J lost 4 bases, and 6 bases stayed unmatched. Germline assignment: CDR1 SGHRS and CDR2 YFSETQ. The CDR3 here is CASSPGQGESYGYTF. The CDR3 DNA reads as TGCGCCAGCAGCCCGGGACAGGGGGAATCCTATGGCTACACCTTC.

This clone was detected only once. The CDR3 nucleotides read TGTGCCAGCAGTCTACCCGGTGGGAACACTGAAGCTTTCTTT. Residues: CASSLPGGNTEAFF. The rearrangement links TRBV28 to TRBJ1-1; D is uncertain. V was pared by 5 bases and J by 1 base, with 11 bases between. Looked up from germline, CDR1 is MDHEN and CDR2 is SYDVKM. The CDR3 runs to 14 residues.

The J gene is TRBJ2-1, the V gene TRBV18; 9 bases line up with TRBD2. V shed 0 bases, J shed 5 bases, and the junction held 5 bases outside the gene matches. The CDR3 has 16 amino acids. Per germline, CDR1 KGHSH and CDR2 LQKENI. In nucleotides, the CDR3 is TGTGCCAGCTCACCACCGGCCCTAGCGGGAAACAATGAGCAGTTCTTC. It encodes CASSPPALAGNNEQFF.

The chain employs TRBV7-2 and TRBJ2-2; 8 bases map to TRBD1. CDR1 is SGHTA and CDR2 is FQGNSA in the germline V gene. J was trimmed by 0 bases and V by 7 bases; bases with no gene match: 4. The CDR3 runs 15 residues. This CDR3 is CASTQGAANTGELFF. The DNA for the CDR3 is TGTGCCAGCACCCAGGGGGCAGCGAACACCGGGGAGCTGTTTTTT.

The J gene is TRBJ1-4, the V gene TRBV28; possible D gene TRBD1, 5 bases. Trimming shortened V by 4 bases and J by 8 bases, and 14 bases separated the two germline ends. This CDR3 comprises 14 residues. Germline V CDR1 and CDR2: MDHEN, SYDVKM. CDR3 residues: CASSWGPGGEKLFF. The CDR3 DNA sequence: TGTGCCAGCAGTTGGGGCCCCGGTGGGGAAAAACTGTTTTTT.